The subject of this entry is one TCR beta chain. Its cognate antigen has yet to be identified. Per-base qualities were not stored, and no clone one base away is much larger. The source of the sample is a study of post-analysis software for immune sequencing data (dated by TCRdb to between 2014 and 2017). Regarding the study in general: Disease courses on record covered relapsing-remitting, secondary progressive and progressive-relapsing multiple sclerosis, though some patients had no subtype annotation. A subset of samples was prepared in parallel using single-end sample barcoding, then pooled and co-amplified after Illumina adapter ligation. Patient repertoires were compared against about a dozen previously published healthy control repertoires from donors aged 6 to 25 years. Beyond this particular receptor, the publication reports: The multiple sclerosis patient group was slightly younger than the control group. Strong co-clustering of samples prepared in the same batch was shown by direct clustering with F measure, prompting a batch-effect correction. Significantly higher frequencies in patients than in controls were found for roughly 5 TRBV segments, including TRBV5-6, TRBV5-1 and TRBV20-1. Normalized Chao1 diversity was significantly lower in multiple sclerosis patients than controls, suggesting substantial peripheral T-cell clonal expansion.

The method behind the library was PCR. The sample was run on an Illumina HiSeq 2500. To reduce PCR and sequencing biases, unique molecular identifiers were built into the TCR beta cDNA libraries. Every 1 to 10 million input T cells yielded about 500,000 cDNA molecules, meaning each molecule approximated one T cell. Patient libraries were prepared and sequenced with the same protocol used for the earlier healthy control dataset. Samples belonging to the same batch were prepared together, multiplexed and sequenced on a shared HiSeq lane. As for the authors' bioinformatics: MIGEC handled the raw barcoded reads, throwing out single-read molecular identifier groups before consensus assembly and CDR3 extraction. Clonotype tables were post-analysed with VDJtools, normalizing diversity by down-sampling all datasets to the smallest sample size. To correct batch-related cross-sample contamination, repertoire overlap clustering matched CDR3 amino acid sequences but not nucleotide sequences. TCRdb applied fastp at Q25 and MiXCR to the public reads, then kept only in-frame beta chains. One record per CDR3 amino acid sequence lists the most common genes and DNA. TCRdb, not the original authors, processed these V and J calls. Present in this sample are almost 700,000 distinct CDR3 sequences, 55% to 60% of which were seen just once. 11% of the sample is held by the ten biggest clonotypes.

Via the germline V gene, CDR1 is ENHRY and CDR2 SYGVKD. Compared with germline, V lacks 6 bases and J lacks 4 bases; bases without a gene match: 12. The CDR3 starts with the cysteine, ends with the phenylalanine, and has 16 residues. Only CDR3 DNA is held: 48 bases, read in frame from base 1. TCR beta repertoires were profiled from peripheral blood of under 15 young patients with multiple sclerosis to demonstrate the VDJtools post-analysis software. The patients with multiple sclerosis were children and adolescents between about 6 and 17 years of age. The sequencing input was blood. The source is a girl aged 2-10 years with multiple sclerosis. The V and J genes are TRBV10-3 and TRBJ2-5; 9 middle bases align to TRBD1. The CDR3 protein is CAISEEPQGAGETQYF. The bases read TGTGCCATCAGCGAAGAGCCACAGGGGGCAGGAGAGACCCAGTACTTC.